A single sample is the source of the 8 T cell receptor beta chains below, sequenced in a study of liver allograft versus peripheral blood T cells. Study-level information: Transplanted-liver and recipient peripheral blood T cell receptor repertoires were compared.

TCRdb processed the reads anew with MiXCR; each CDR3 protein has one entry. Of about 13,000 distinct CDR3 sequences in the sample, approximately 17% are singletons; the top ten hold under 15%. These receptors originate from a human patient who had a liver transplant. Some T cells here may be from the graft donor.

This chain connects TRBV15 to TRBJ1-6; no reliable D call. In germline, CDR1 is LNHNV, CDR2 YYDKDF (reference sequence). This CDR3 is 12 amino acids long. V lost 8 bases and J 6 bases, leaving 8 bases between the germline ends. CDR3 sequence: CATGRVNSPLHF. The CDR3 DNA is TGTGCCACCGGGCGGGTTAATTCACCCCTCCACTTT.

This clonotype qualifies as medium-sized. The rearrangement joins TRBV18 to TRBJ1-1, with D perhaps matching TRBD1 (5 bases). CDR3 length: 15 amino acids. Trimming removed 4 bases from V and 1 base from J, with 13 bases in between. Germline CDR1 is KGHSH and CDR2 is LQKENI. This chain's CDR3 is CASSRLGEGNTEAFF. The CDR3 bases are TGTGCCAGCTCACGGTTGGGGGAGGGGAACACTGAAGCTTTCTTT. Full variable domain (remainder filled in from reference TRBV18 and TRBJ1-1): NAGVMQNPRHLVRRRGQEARLRCSPMKGHSHVYWYRQLPEEGLKFMVYLQKENIIDESGMPKERFSAEFPKEGPSILRIQQVVRGDSAAYFCASSRLGEGNTEAFFGQGTRLTVV.

This clonotype came up a few times. The gene calls are TRBV7-2 and TRBJ2-5; unclear D gene. V was shortened by 5 bases and J by 5 bases, with 15 bases between the two germline ends. Germline V gene data show CDR1 as SGHTA and CDR2 as FQGNSA. The CDR3 has 14 residues. CDR3 bases: TGTGCCAGCAGCGCCCAAGGCTTGGGGGAGACCCAGTACTTC. Encoded protein: CASSAQGLGETQYF.

By share, this clonotype counts as medium-sized. The V call is TRBV28, the J call TRBJ2-6; TRBD2 is a possible D gene (6 bases). Looked up from germline, CDR1 is MDHEN and CDR2 is SYDVKM. The V gene lost 7 bases and the J gene lost 1 base, with 8 bases spanning the gap. This CDR3 is 14 amino acids long. The CDR3 region has the DNA TGTGCCAGCAAGGAGGGTTCTGGGGCCAACGTCCTGACTTTC. Amino acid sequence: CASKEGSGANVLTF.

In its sample, this clonotype is medium-sized. The gene calls are TRBV6-5 and TRBJ1-2; a possible D gene is TRBD1 (5 bases). The CDR3 is 14 amino acids. V lost 7 bases, J lost 5 bases, and 17 bases lay in between. Germline values: CDR1 MNHEY, CDR2 SVGAGI. The CDR3, as DNA: TGTGCCAGCATCAACCGGGGGGGGGGTTATGGCTACACCTTC. Protein sequence: CASINRGGGYGYTF.

This clonotype was recorded many times. V usage is TRBV7-9 and J usage is TRBJ1-2; tentative D call: TRBD1 (5 bases). The CDR3 is made up of 17 amino acids. Germline V gene sequence: CDR1 SEHNR, CDR2 FQNEAQ (reference sequence). The germline V and J ends were trimmed by 4 bases and 6 bases, with 24 bases remaining between them. The CDR3 is CASSSGTSVISMNGYTF. CDR3 DNA: TGTGCCAGCAGCTCCGGGACCTCAGTCATATCTATGAATGGCTACACCTTC.

This clonotype has just a few counts. The rearrangement uses TRBV12-3 or TRBV12-4 and TRBJ1-6, with D possibly being TRBD1 (6 bases). CDR3 size: 15 residues. Deletions cut 7 bases from V and 7 bases from J, with 17 bases between. Here the CDR3 reads CASTPSQGLNSPLHF. In nucleotides, the CDR3 is TGTGCCAGCACCCCTTCCCAGGGGCTCAATTCACCCCTCCACTTT.

This clonotype was seen at least ten times. V and J are TRBV7-2 and TRBJ2-5; no definite D call. Germline V gene data show CDR1 as SGHTA and CDR2 as FQGNSA. The CDR3 is 14 amino acids. The germline V and J ends were trimmed by 1 base and 1 base, with 7 bases remaining between them. Written as DNA, the CDR3 is TGTGCCAGCAGCTTAGGGATGTTCCAAGAGACCCAGTACTTC. This sequence encodes CASSLGMFQETQYF. Variable domain in full (rest from reference TRBV7-2 and TRBJ2-5): GAGVSQSPSNKVTEKGKDVELRCDPISGHTALYWYRQSLGQGLEFLIYFQGNSAPDKSGLPSDRFSAERTGGSVSTLTIQRTQQEDSAVYLCASSLGMFQETQYFGPGTRLLVL.